A selection of T cell receptor beta chains follows, all from one sample in a study of blood T cell repertoires in COVID-19. TCRdb's table, derived via immunoSEQ multiplex PCR, lists solely in-frame clones and lacks some. The sample records 180,000 or so clones, over 75% being singletons. Sequencing was done on a sample of PBMCs or T cells enriched from blood (not recorded which). The receptors stem from a man aged 50-59 years who had recovered from COVID-19. CDR3s include the opening cysteine and the closing phenylalanine or tryptophan. D genes are given only for firm matches. Only some rows state a clone size, as once, few, many or a class for expanded clones.

J gene,V gene,clone size,D gene,CDR3 protein,CDR3 DNA
TRBJ2-3,TRBV5-8,NA,TRBD1,CASSQSGTGVVGTQYF,TGTGCCAGCAGCCAGTCCGGAACAGGGGTGGTGGGTACGCAGTATTTT
TRBJ2-7,TRBV6-5,NA,NA,CATADSATYEQYF,TGTGCCACCGCGGACAGTGCTACCTACGAGCAGTACTTC
TRBJ2-3,TRBV7-2,NA,TRBD2,CASFFLGGSTDTQYF,TGTGCCAGTTTCTTCCTCGGGGGGAGCACAGATACGCAGTATTTT
TRBJ1-6,TRBV28,NA,NA,CASSRAGGRESPLHF,TGTGCCAGCAGCCGAGCGGGGGGCCGGGAATCACCCCTCCACTTT
TRBJ2-1,TRBV28,NA,NA,CASLNPWQGSSYNEQFF,TGTGCCAGCCTAAATCCGTGGCAGGGGAGCTCCTACAATGAGCAGTTCTTC
TRBJ2-3,TRBV19,few,NA,CASMAAPDTQYF,TGTGCCAGTATGGCGGCCCCGGATACGCAGTATTTT
TRBJ1-6,TRBV10-3,NA,NA,CAISDTGQGIGSPLHF,TGTGCCATCAGTGATACGGGTCAGGGGATAGGTTCACCCCTCCACTTT
TRBJ2-5,TRBV30,NA,NA,CASSWRVLETQYF,TGTGCCTCCTCCTGGAGAGTCCTCGAGACCCAGTACTTC
TRBJ1-2,TRBV5-1,NA,NA,CASSFSEEANYGYTF,TGCGCCAGCAGCTTTTCGGAGGAGGCTAACTATGGCTACACCTTC
TRBJ1-4,TRBV29-1,NA,NA,CSVAQGANEKLFF,TGCAGCGTTGCACAGGGTGCAAATGAAAAACTGTTTTTT
TRBJ2-7,TRBV18,NA,TRBD1,CASSSDRVVYEQYF,TGTGCCAGCTCATCGGACAGGGTGGTCTACGAGCAGTACTTC
TRBJ1-2,TRBV4-1,once,NA,CASSQDSEHGYTF,TGCGCCAGCAGCCAAGATTCGGAGCATGGCTACACCTTC
TRBJ1-2,TRBV30,NA,NA,CAWKEWHGYTF,TGTGCCTGGAAGGAGTGGCATGGCTACACCTTC
TRBJ2-7,TRBV29-1,few,TRBD1,CSVPRTGGEQYF,TGCAGCGTTCCGAGGACAGGCGGCGAGCAGTACTTC
TRBJ2-2,TRBV19,NA,TRBD2,CASGLAGGGNTGELFF,TGTGCCAGTGGACTAGCGGGAGGGGGTAACACCGGGGAGCTGTTTTTT
TRBJ1-2,TRBV4-2,NA,NA,CASSQEVGRSYGYTF,TGTGCCAGCAGCCAAGAAGTGGGGCGGAGCTATGGCTACACCTTC
TRBJ2-5,TRBV10-3,NA,NA,CAISERGETQYF,TGTGCCATCAGTGAGAGAGGAGAGACCCAGTACTTC
TRBJ2-7,TRBV5-4,NA,NA,CASSITGSSYEQYF,TGTGCCAGCAGCATTACAGGGAGCTCCTACGAGCAGTACTTC
TRBJ1-2,TRBV5-1,few,TRBD1,CASSFRQGADGYTF,TGCGCCAGCAGCTTCAGACAGGGGGCGGATGGCTACACCTTC
TRBJ2-3,TRBV5-1,NA,NA,CASLGRGADTQYF,TGCGCCAGCCTGGGCAGGGGAGCAGATACGCAGTATTTT
TRBJ1-1,TRBV6-6,few,TRBD1,CASSGDSYSKTEAFF,TGTGCCAGCAGTGGGGACAGTTATTCTAAAACTGAAGCTTTCTTT
TRBJ2-1,TRBV12-3/TRBV12-4,once,NA,CASSFQQEQFF,TGTGCCAGCAGTTTTCAACAGGAGCAGTTCTTC
TRBJ2-1,TRBV7-9,few,TRBD2,CASRRSGASGFYNEQFF,TGTGCCAGCAGGCGGTCCGGGGCTAGCGGATTTTACAATGAGCAGTTCTTC
TRBJ2-2,TRBV5-5,NA,NA,CASSPLIGNTGELFF,TGTGCCAGCAGCCCGCTAATTGGGAACACCGGGGAGCTGTTTTTT
TRBJ2-4,TRBV3-1/TRBV3-2,NA,NA,CASSLYNIQYF,TGTGCCAGCAGCCTTTATAACATTCAGTACTTC
TRBJ2-2,TRBV9,NA,NA,CASSVLGTGGELFF,TGTGCCAGCAGCGTATTAGGGACTGGGGGGGAGCTGTTTTTT
TRBJ2-3,TRBV11-3,NA,NA,CASSLGLLSTDTQYF,TGTGCCAGCAGCTTGGGCCTCCTCAGCACAGATACGCAGTATTTT
TRBJ1-2,TRBV4-2,NA,TRBD1,CASSQGQGNRNYGYTF,TGTGCCAGCAGCCAAGGACAGGGTAATCGGAACTATGGCTACACCTTC
TRBJ1-1,TRBV25-1,NA,NA,CASSLNSRDGTEAFF,TGTGCCAGCAGCCTCAACTCGAGGGATGGCACTGAAGCTTTCTTT
TRBJ2-1,TRBV4-2,few,NA,CASSLIGGRNEQFF,TGTGCCAGCAGCCTTATTGGGGGCCGGAATGAGCAGTTCTTC
TRBJ2-3,TRBV7-2,NA,NA,CASSSDSLGTDTQYF,TGTGCCAGCAGCTCGGACAGTCTCGGCACAGATACGCAGTATTTT
TRBJ1-2,TRBV7-9,NA,NA,CASTSAALNYGYTF,TGTGCCAGCACATCGGCGGCCCTTAACTATGGCTACACCTTC
TRBJ1-4,TRBV11-2,NA,NA,CASSLGGHRATNEKLFF,TGTGCCAGCAGCTTAGGGGGTCACAGGGCGACTAATGAAAAACTGTTTTTT
TRBJ1-5,TRBV6-5,NA,NA,CAAARGEGSNQPQHF,TGTGCCGCCGCCCGGGGAGAGGGTAGCAATCAGCCCCAGCATTTT
TRBJ1-1,TRBV3-1/TRBV3-2,NA,TRBD1,CASSLSDRAEAFF,TGTGCCAGCAGCCTGTCGGACAGGGCTGAAGCTTTCTTT
TRBJ1-4,TRBV18,once,NA,CASSPSREEKLFF,TGTGCCAGCTCACCCAGTAGGGAGGAAAAACTGTTTTTT
TRBJ2-1,TRBV6-1,NA,NA,CASSESGGGAREQFF,TGTGCCAGCAGTGAAAGCGGTGGGGGGGCACGGGAGCAGTTCTTC
TRBJ1-6,TRBV18,NA,TRBD1,CASSYDRVPSPLHF,TGTGCCAGCTCATACGACAGGGTTCCCTCACCCCTCCACTTT
TRBJ2-7,TRBV3-1/TRBV3-2,NA,TRBD2,CASSLGLANYEQYF,TGTGCCAGCAGCCTGGGACTAGCGAACTACGAGCAGTACTTC
TRBJ2-7,TRBV6-5,NA,NA,CASSSSRDYEQYF,NA
TRBJ2-2,TRBV7-9,NA,TRBD1,CASTKGQATGELFF,TGTGCCAGCACAAAAGGACAGGCCACCGGGGAGCTGTTTTTT
TRBJ1-6,TRBV18,NA,NA,CASSPPEGDNSPLHF,TGTGCCAGCTCACCACCCGAGGGAGATAATTCACCCCTCCACTTT
TRBJ2-7,TRBV5-5,NA,NA,CASSFPNYEQYF,TGTGCCAGCAGCTTTCCCAACTACGAGCAGTACTTC
TRBJ1-5,TRBV7-9,NA,NA,CASSLGERNQPQHF,TGTGCCAGCAGCTTAGGCGAGAGAAATCAGCCCCAGCATTTT
TRBJ1-1,TRBV13,once,TRBD1,CASSFRTGKNTEAFF,TGTGCCAGCAGCTTCCGGACAGGAAAGAACACTGAAGCTTTCTTT
TRBJ1-2,TRBV5-4,NA,TRBD1,CASSLEDRGEGYTF,TGTGCCAGCAGCTTGGAGGACAGGGGTGAGGGCTACACCTTC
TRBJ2-3,TRBV5-1,NA,TRBD1,CASSVFRGWTDTQYF,TGCGCCAGCAGCGTCTTCAGGGGGTGGACAGATACGCAGTATTTT
TRBJ2-1,TRBV7-8,NA,TRBD1,CASSQGAEQFF,TGTGCCAGCAGCCAGGGGGCGGAGCAGTTCTTC
TRBJ2-1,TRBV2,NA,TRBD1,CASMAGGQHSEQFF,TGTGCCAGCATGGCAGGGGGTCAACATAGTGAGCAGTTCTTC
TRBJ2-2,TRBV27,few,NA,CASSFRNTGELFF,TGTGCCAGCAGTTTCCGGAACACCGGGGAGCTGTTTTTT
TRBJ1-1,TRBV18,once,TRBD1,CASSPQTGMYTEAFF,TGTGCCAGCTCACCACAGACAGGGATGTACACTGAAGCTTTCTTT
TRBJ2-2,TRBV19,once,NA,CASSIEGGELFF,TGTGCCAGTAGTATCGAGGGAGGGGAGCTGTTTTTT
TRBJ1-5,TRBV4-1,NA,NA,CASSQEARTGNQPQHF,TGCGCCAGCAGCCAAGAGGCCCGGACGGGGAATCAGCCCCAGCATTTT
TRBJ2-1,TRBV7-9,NA,TRBD2,CASSFGLADYNEQFF,TGTGCCAGCAGCTTCGGACTAGCGGATTACAATGAGCAGTTCTTC
TRBJ2-1,TRBV28,NA,TRBD2,CASSPGGMRADEQFF,TGTGCCAGCAGTCCGGGGGGGATGAGGGCCGATGAGCAGTTCTTC
TRBJ1-1,TRBV10-3,NA,NA,CAISESGAGVNTEAFF,TGTGCCATCAGTGAGTCTGGGGCAGGGGTGAACACTGAAGCTTTCTTT
TRBJ1-1,TRBV6-2/TRBV6-3,few,TRBD1,CASTPNWTGLYTEAFF,TGTGCCAGCACCCCAAACTGGACAGGGCTCTACACTGAAGCTTTCTTT